This T cell receptor (beta chain) comes out of a study of blood T cell repertoires in COVID-19. Study background: The United States, Italy and Spain were the sources of the acute and convalescent COVID-19 samples. PBMCs, B-cell-depleted T cells, or T cells provided the cDNA or gDNA that made up the material.

The J segment lost 0 bases and the V segment lost 7 bases, leaving 12 bases of the junction unmatched. The CDR3 is made up of 18 amino acids. Germline values: CDR1 LNHDA, CDR2 SQIVND (reference sequence). Two negative PCRs, clearance, or symptom resolution characterized the recovered Cohort 3 donors. The authors' processing: From reference gene primer amplification, estimates of nucleated cell counts were derived. The data were produced by immunoSEQ multiplex PCR, yet TCRdb's version contains in-frame clones alone and is incomplete. The D gene and trimming were derived from the DNA, and the V and J assignments and clone size from that table. The top ten clones hold roughly a tenth of a sample with around 310,000 clones, 89% of them seen once.

The source of this sequence is a young woman who had recovered from COVID-19. V and J are TRBV19 and TRBJ2-1; 10 bases line up with TRBD2. Sequencing was carried out using PBMCs or T cells enriched from blood (not recorded which). DNA of the CDR3: TGTGCCAGTATCGGGGGGCTAGCGGGAGAGGTCTCCTACAATGAGCAGTTCTTC. It codes for CASIGGLAGEVSYNEQFF.